The next 3 T cell receptor beta chains were all read from a single sample in a study of T cell responses to AZD1222 COVID-19 vaccine. Libraries were prepared by immunoSEQ multiplex PCR; TCRdb keeps only in-frame clonotypes and omits some of them. The sample comprises 120,000 to 150,000 clones, around 90% of which are singletons, and roughly 5.6% rests with the top ten. This sample comprised peripheral blood, obtained on day 0 of AZD1222 vaccination. These receptors originate from an adult in good health.

V gene TRBV2 combines with J gene TRBJ1-1; D gene uncertain. Deletions cut 0 bases from V and 2 bases from J, with 13 bases between. CDR1 and CDR2 (germline): SNHLY, FYNNEI. The CDR3 extends over 16 amino acids. CDR3 bases: TGTGCCAGCAGTGAAGCGAATGCCTTTTCAAACACTGAAGCTTTCTTT. Translated: CASSEANAFSNTEAFF.

The V call is TRBV5-1, the J call TRBJ2-2, with D tentatively TRBD1 or TRBD2 (5 bases each). Germline V gene lookup returns CDR1 SGHRS and CDR2 YFSETQ. The CDR3 extends over 14 amino acids. V lost 4 bases, J lost 10 bases, and 17 bases lay in between. The CDR3 nucleotides read TGCGCCAGCAGCGGGGGATCAGGAGTGGAGGAGCTGTTTTTT. Translation: CASSGGSGVEELFF.

The chain combines TRBV9 with TRBJ1-2; D is uncertain. V was pared by 0 bases and J by 3 bases, with 9 bases between. The CDR3 spans 14 residues. Per the germline V gene, CDR1 is SGDLS and CDR2 is YYNGEE. The CDR3: CASSVGSLDYGYTF. The CDR3 DNA reads as TGTGCCAGCAGCGTAGGGTCATTAGACTATGGCTACACCTTC.